This record concerns one TCR beta chain sequence. Its target is unknown. This specimen belongs to a study of blood T cells in healthy people across ages. The study's findings and limits: Per-million-T-cell TCR beta diversity fell roughly linearly with age.

The CDR3 is 17 residues long. V trimming: 0 bases; J trimming: 1 base; junction bases outside the gene matches: 4. CDR1 is SGHRS, CDR2 YFSETQ, per germline. For the second PCR, which ran for about 7 to 11 cycles, a sample-barcoded 5' primer and a J-beta primer mix were used. A 12-random-nucleotide template-switch adaptor tagged each cDNA molecule. TCRdb reprocessed the 5' RACE reads via MiXCR and lists one record per CDR3 protein. The sample records about 730,000 distinct CDR3 sequences, roughly 43% being singletons. The TCR comes from a woman aged 60-75 years in good health. The specimen sequenced was blood. The rearrangement uses TRBV5-1 and TRBJ2-1; 10 nucleotides agree with TRBD1. CDR3 sequence reads: CASSLARQGASYNEQFF. The CDR3 nucleotides read TGCGCCAGCAGCTTGGCCAGACAGGGGGCTTCCTACAATGAGCAGTTCTTC.